A single sample gave rise to the 10 T cell receptor beta chains below, sequenced in a study of blood T cell repertoires in COVID-19. Using immunoSEQ multiplex PCR, the repertoire was profiled, and TCRdb retains in-frame clones only, with some absent. The sample includes about 63,000 clones, around three quarters seen only once; the top ten take roughly 32%. Sequenced material: peripheral blood. Source of these receptors: a human donor in a cohort sampled during active COVID-19.

The chain joins TRBV6-5 to TRBJ1-6; the match to TRBD1 covers 7 bases. The V gene end was trimmed by 4 bases and the J gene end by 5 bases; junction bases not matched to a gene: 8. Germline-derived CDR1 and CDR2 are MNHEY and SVGAGI. CDR3 length equals 16 residues. The CDR3 here is CASSWATGTDNSPLHF. CDR3 nucleotides: TGTGCCAGCAGTTGGGCGACCGGGACAGATAATTCACCCCTCCACTTT.

The rearrangement uses TRBV3-1 (or the pseudogene TRBV3-2) and TRBJ1-5; weak D call: TRBD1 (5 bases). This CDR3 spans 15 amino acids. Trimming took off 1 base at V and 7 bases at J, with 14 bases between the two ends. Germline values: CDR1 LGHDT, CDR2 YNNKEL (reference sequence). The CDR3 spells CASSQGGTRRQPQHF. The CDR3 coding sequence is TGTGCCAGCAGCCAAGGGGGGACTCGCCGACAGCCCCAGCATTTT.

The table lists this clone with a few counts. The CDR3 here is CASSLFAGAQYEQYF. The DNA for the CDR3 is TGTGCCAGCAGCTTATTTGCGGGTGCTCAATACGAGCAGTACTTC. The chain links TRBV11-1 to TRBJ2-7, with D perhaps TRBD2 (5 bases). CDR3 length: 15 amino acids. V lost 2 bases and J lost 4, with 15 bases in between. In germline, CDR1 is SGHAT, CDR2 FQDESV (reference sequence).

The V call is TRBV7-2, the J call TRBJ2-1, with D uncertain. V dropped 5 bases and J dropped 4 bases, with 18 bases sitting between them. There are 16 residues in the CDR3. The germline V gene encodes CDR1 SGHTA and CDR2 FQGNSA. The CDR3 loop is CASSVSPQGVYNEQFF. The CDR3 nucleotides are TGTGCCAGCAGCGTTAGCCCTCAAGGAGTTTACAATGAGCAGTTCTTC.

V and J are TRBV25-1 and TRBJ2-1; TRBD2 aligns across 8 bases. The germline V gene has CDR1 MGHDK and CDR2 SYGVNS. The CDR3 totals 15 residues. The V gene end was trimmed by 3 bases and the J gene end by 7 bases; junction bases not matched to a gene: 8. CDR3 DNA sequence: TGTGCCAGCAGTGATCCCGGGACTAGAAGGAATGAGCAGTTCTTC. It is translated as CASSDPGTRRNEQFF.

CDR3 in amino acids: CASSTLAASGSYEQYF. CDR3 DNA sequence: TGTGCCAGCAGCACCTTGGCGGCTAGCGGGAGCTACGAGCAGTACTTC. V is TRBV13 and J is TRBJ2-7; 10 bases are a match to TRBD2. The CDR3 has 16 amino acids. V was pared by 5 bases and J by 3 bases, with 10 bases of the junction left unmatched. Germline values: CDR1 PRHDT, CDR2 FYEKMQ (reference sequence).

This clone was seen just once. This chain joins TRBV5-1 and TRBJ1-1; D is perhaps TRBD1 (6 bases). V lost 5 bases to trimming and J lost 0 bases, with 11 bases between them. The germline V gene encodes CDR1 SGHRS and CDR2 YFSETQ. The CDR3 spans 14 residues. The CDR3 DNA reads TGCGCCAGCAGGCTCGCAGGGGTGAACACTGAAGCTTTCTTT. Its protein is CASRLAGVNTEAFF.

The rearrangement uses TRBV2 and TRBJ1-1; possible D gene TRBD1, 5 bases. The CDR3 contains 13 residues. Trimming shortened V by 6 bases and J by 1 base, and 9 bases separated the two germline ends. CDR1 is SNHLY, CDR2 FYNNEI, per germline. The CDR3, as DNA: TGTGCCAGCAGCCAAGGACAGAACACTGAAGCTTTCTTT. Translated, it gives CASSQGQNTEAFF.

The chain carries TRBV13 and TRBJ2-1, with 8 positions matching TRBD2. The length of the CDR3 is 14 residues. V shed 5 bases and J 6 bases; nucleotides not matched to a gene: 6. CDR1 and CDR2 (germline): PRHDT, FYEKMQ (reference sequence). The CDR3 loop is CASSRIAGTNEQFF. DNA of the CDR3: TGTGCCAGCAGCAGGATAGCGGGAACCAATGAGCAGTTCTTC.

As to this clone: One end of the junction is discordant with germline, which a read error may explain. The rearrangement uses TRBV23-1 and TRBJ2-3, with D hard to call. TRBV23-1 is treated as an ORF (open reading frame) with a function not yet certain. The CDR3 extends over 11 amino acids. The DNA of the CDR3 is TGCGCCAGCAGTCACAGGTACTGCAGTCATTTT. Residues: CASSHRYCSHF.